A single count supports the clone carrying this T cell receptor (beta chain). Its cognate antigen is unknown. The sample is drawn from a study of T cell responses to AZD1222 COVID-19 vaccine. The table came from immunoSEQ multiplex PCR; TCRdb's copy has only in-frame clones and leaves some out. The table includes about 170,000 clones, roughly 92% detected once. Findings and limits, study-wide: Within unmutated variant regions lay the reported targets of nearly half of spike-specific TCRs. Most donors were white British and more were female, and clonal diversity was possibly underestimated.

Sequencing used peripheral blood, obtained on day 0 of AZD1222 vaccination. This receptor was obtained from an adult in good health.

In DNA, the CDR3 is TGCGCCAGCAGCCCCACGGCAGGGGTCTACGGCTACACCTTC. As protein: CASSPTAGVYGYTF. The chain couples TRBV5-1 to TRBJ1-2; possible D gene TRBD1, 6 bases. V was clipped by 4 bases and J by 8 bases, with 18 bases between them. Germline lookup yields CDR1 SGHRS and CDR2 YFSETQ. CDR3 length: 14 residues.